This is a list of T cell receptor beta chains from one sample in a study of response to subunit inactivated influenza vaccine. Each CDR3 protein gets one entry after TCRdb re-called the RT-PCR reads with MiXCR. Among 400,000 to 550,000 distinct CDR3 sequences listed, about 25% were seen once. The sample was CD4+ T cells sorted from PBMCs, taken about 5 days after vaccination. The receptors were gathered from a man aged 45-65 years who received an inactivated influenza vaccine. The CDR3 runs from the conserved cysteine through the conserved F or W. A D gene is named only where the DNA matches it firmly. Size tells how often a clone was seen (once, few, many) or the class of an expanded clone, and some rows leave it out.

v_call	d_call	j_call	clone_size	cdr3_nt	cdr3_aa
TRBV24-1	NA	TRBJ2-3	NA	TGTGCCACCAGTGCGTCCCGGCTAGCCACAGATACGCAGTATTTT	CATSASRLATDTQYF
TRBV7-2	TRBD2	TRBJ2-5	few	TGTGCCAGCATCACTAGCGGGGGGGAGACCCAGTACTTC	CASITSGGETQYF
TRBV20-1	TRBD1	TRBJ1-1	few	TGCACCCCGGGACAGAGGAGGAACACTGAAGCTTTCTTT	CTPGQRRNTEAFF
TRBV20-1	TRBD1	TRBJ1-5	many	TGCAGTGCTACTCATTCGACAGGGAGTCAGCCCCAGCATTTT	CSATHSTGSQPQHF
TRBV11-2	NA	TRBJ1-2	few	TGTGCCAGCAGCTCCATCCTCGGGGATGGCTACACCTTC	CASSSILGDGYTF
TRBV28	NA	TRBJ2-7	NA	TGTGCCAGCAGCCGAAAAATCTACGAGCAGTACTTC	CASSRKIYEQYF
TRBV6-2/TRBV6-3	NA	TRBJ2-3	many	TGTGCCAGCAGTTACACGGGACGCCTTACGCAGTATTTT	CASSYTGRLTQYF
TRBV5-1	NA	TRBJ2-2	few	TGCGCCAGCAGCGCACTCACCGGGGAGCTGTTTTTT	CASSALTGELFF
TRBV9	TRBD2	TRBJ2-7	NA	TGTGCCAGCAGCGCGGGACTAGCGGGCTACGAGCAGTACTTC	CASSAGLAGYEQYF
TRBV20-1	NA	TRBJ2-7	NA	TGCAGTGCTAGTCCGATCGTTGGGCAGGGACCCTACGAGCAGTACTTC	CSASPIVGQGPYEQYF
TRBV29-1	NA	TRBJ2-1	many	TGCAGCGCCACGGGCTTAGGCAATGAGCAGTTCTTC	CSATGLGNEQFF
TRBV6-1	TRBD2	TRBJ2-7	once	TGTGCCAGCAGGGAGACTAGCGGGAGAGAGCAGTACTTC	CASRETSGREQYF
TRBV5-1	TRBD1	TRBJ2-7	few	TGCGCCAGCAGCTTGAAGGGGACAGGGGACGAGCAGTACTTC	CASSLKGTGDEQYF
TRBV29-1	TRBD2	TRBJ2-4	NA	TGCAGCGTTTTCCACCGACTAGCGGGGGATTCGTCGGGCAAAAACATTCAGTACTTC	CSVFHRLAGDSSGKNIQYF
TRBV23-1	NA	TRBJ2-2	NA	TGCGCCAGCACGTACGAGAGTCGCCTCGCCGGGGAGCTGTTTTTT	CASTYESRLAGELFF
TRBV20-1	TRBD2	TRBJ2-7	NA	TGCTGTGCTAGAGGGACTAGCGGCGGAAGAGGGCACGAGCAGTACTTC	CCARGTSGGRGHEQYF
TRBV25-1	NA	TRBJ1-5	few	TGTGCCAGCGACACCCATAGCAATCAGCCCCAGCATTTT	CASDTHSNQPQHF
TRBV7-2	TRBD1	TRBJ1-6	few	TGTGCCAGCAGCCCCACGACAGGGGTAAAGTCACCCCTCCACTTT	CASSPTTGVKSPLHF
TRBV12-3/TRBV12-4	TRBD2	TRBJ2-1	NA	TGTGCCAGCAGACCCGGGACTAGCGGCTACAATGAGCAGTTCTTC	CASRPGTSGYNEQFF
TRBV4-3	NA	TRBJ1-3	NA	TGCGCCAGCAGCCAAGATCCAGGGCTTGGAAACACCATATATTTT	CASSQDPGLGNTIYF
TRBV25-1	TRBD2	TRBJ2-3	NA	TGTGCCAGCAGTGAAAAGGGACTAGCGGGTACGCAGTATTTT	CASSEKGLAGTQYF
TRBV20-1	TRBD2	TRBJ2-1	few	TGCAGTGCTAGTGGCGGGGGTGAGCAGTTCTTC	CSASGGGEQFF
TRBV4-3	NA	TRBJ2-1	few	TGCGCCAGCAGCCAAGATCTGGGTAGGACCGACAATGAGCAGTTCTTC	CASSQDLGRTDNEQFF
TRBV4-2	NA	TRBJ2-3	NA	TGTGCCAGCAGCCAAGGTGGGAGCGCAGATACGCAGTATTTT	CASSQGGSADTQYF
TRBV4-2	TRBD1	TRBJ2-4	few	TGTGCCAGCAGCCAAGATGGCAGGGGGCTAATTTCAGCCAAAAACATTCAGTACTTC	CASSQDGRGLISAKNIQYF
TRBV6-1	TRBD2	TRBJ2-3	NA	TGTGCCAGCAGTCCTTCCAGGACTAGCGGGGGAACAGATACGCAGTATTTT	CASSPSRTSGGTDTQYF
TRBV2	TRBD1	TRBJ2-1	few	TGTGCCAGCGACAGGGGCGATGAGCAGTTCTTC	CASDRGDEQFF
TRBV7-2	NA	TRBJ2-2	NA	TGTGCCAGCAGCGAAACGGGGGTATCGAGGACCGGGGAGCTGTTTTTT	CASSETGVSRTGELFF
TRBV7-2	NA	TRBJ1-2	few	TGTGCCAGCAGCTTAATTAGGGAGGGAGCCTATGGCTACACCTTC	CASSLIREGAYGYTF
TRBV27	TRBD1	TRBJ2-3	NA	TGTGCCACCAGGGGACAGCACCTCACAGATACGCAGTATTTT	CATRGQHLTDTQYF
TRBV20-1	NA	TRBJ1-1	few	TGCAGTGCTAGATGGACGGCGGAGACTGAAGCTTTCTTT	CSARWTAETEAFF
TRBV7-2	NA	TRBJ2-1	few	TGTGCCAGCAGCTTAGCGATCGCAGGCTACTACAATGAGCAGTTCTTC	CASSLAIAGYYNEQFF
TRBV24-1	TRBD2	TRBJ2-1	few	TGTGCCACCAGCGGGGAAGAAGCGGGAGGGCCCCACAATGAGCAGTTCTTC	CATSGEEAGGPHNEQFF
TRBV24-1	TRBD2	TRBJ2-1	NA	TGTGCCACCAGTGATTTGTTCCCAGCGGGGCTATACAATGAGCAGTTCTTC	CATSDLFPAGLYNEQFF
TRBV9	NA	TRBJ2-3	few	TGTGCCAGCAGCACCCGAGGGGTCCCGCTTACAGATACGCAGTATTTT	CASSTRGVPLTDTQYF
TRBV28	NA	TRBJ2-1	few	TGTGCCAGCAGTTTATGGGACAGCTACAATGAGCAGTTCTTC	CASSLWDSYNEQFF
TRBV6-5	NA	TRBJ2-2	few	TGTGCCAGCAGTTACCCGCGACGGGATTACACCGGGGAGCTGTTTTTT	CASSYPRRDYTGELFF
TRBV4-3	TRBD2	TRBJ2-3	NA	TGCGCCAGCAGCCAAGATCTAGCGGGAGGGACAGATACGCAGTATTTT	CASSQDLAGGTDTQYF
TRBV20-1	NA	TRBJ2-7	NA	TGCAGTGCTATTCACGGGCCGGGGTACGAGCAGTACTTC	CSAIHGPGYEQYF
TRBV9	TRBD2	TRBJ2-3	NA	TGTGCCAGCAGCGTAGACCAAGGGAGGGCAGATACGCAGTATTTT	CASSVDQGRADTQYF
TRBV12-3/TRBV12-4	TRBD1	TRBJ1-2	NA	TGTGCCAGCAGTTTAACGACAGGGAGCGGCTACACCTTC	CASSLTTGSGYTF
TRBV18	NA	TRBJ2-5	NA	TGTGCCAGCTCACCAATCCAAGAGACCCAGTACTTC	CASSPIQETQYF
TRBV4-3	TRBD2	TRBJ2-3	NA	TGCGCCAGCAGCCAAGAGGGCGGGAGGCCTAGCACAGATACGCAGTATTTT	CASSQEGGRPSTDTQYF
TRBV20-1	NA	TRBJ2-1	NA	TGCAGTGCTAGCAAACGGACCCCCGATGAGCAGTTCTTC	CSASKRTPDEQFF
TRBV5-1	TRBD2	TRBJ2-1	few	TGCGCCAGCAGCCCCGGGACTAGCGGGGGGCAGCAGTTCTTC	CASSPGTSGGQQFF
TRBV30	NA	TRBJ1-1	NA	TGTGCCTGGATGAGGGGGAACACTGAAGCTTTCTTT	CAWMRGNTEAFF